The clone carrying this T cell receptor (beta chain) was found a few times. Its antigen is unidentified. Trimming removed 5 bases at V and 5 bases at J, with 13 bases between. CDR1 and CDR2 from the germline V gene are SEHNR and FQNEAQ (reference sequence). CDR3 size: 13 residues. The entry originates in a study of shared clonotypes between healthy human individuals. General study points: Naive CD4 clonotype sharing across a few donors was 4% to 5%. Non-shared clonotypes showed lower generation probabilities than clonotypes common to all four donors. Rarefaction gave evidence that sorted-subset sequencing remained incomplete despite large depth.

Terminally differentiated effector memory CD45RA+ cells were excluded by CCR7 positive selection of CD45RO-negative cells. The genomic DNA of each subset was split evenly across several immunoSEQ plates. The method was immunoSEQ multiplex PCR; TCRdb's version includes in-frame clones alone and lacks a portion of them. The table has about 2.1 million clones, over 85% seen once. This TCR was recovered from a man between 18 and 29 years old in good health. Some clones in this sample may be carry-over from other donors' samples. Input material: naive CD8+ T cells from PBMCs. The chain uses TRBV7-9 and TRBJ2-7; D may correspond to TRBD1 or TRBD2 (5 bases each). CDR3 region: CASSLSGRHEQYF. The CDR3 nucleotides read TGTGCCAGCAGCCTCTCGGGGCGCCACGAGCAGTACTTC. Full variable domain (missing parts from reference TRBV7-9 and TRBJ2-7): DTGVSQNPRHKITKRGQNVTFRCDPISEHNRLYWYRQTLGQGPEFLTYFQNEAQLEKSRLLSDRFSAERPKGSFSTLEIQRTEQGDSAMYLCASSLSGRHEQYFGPGTRLTVT.